The entry below gives a single T cell receptor beta chain sequence along with its context. Its antigen remains unknown. At one of its ends the junction is not consistent with the germline gene, which may arise from a read error. This specimen belongs to a study of T cells in Graves' hyperthyroidism and ophthalmopathy. Researchers took RNA transcripts and amplified the TCR beta CDR3 regions from them. In the first-round RT-PCR of the TCR CDR3, the HTBI primer set was used. TCRdb used MiXCR to reprocess the multiplex PCR reads, holding one entry per CDR3 protein. Counted here are 480,000 or so distinct CDR3 sequences, 46% occurring once; the ten biggest clones make up around 47%. The CDR3 extends over 14 amino acids. Germline V lookup: CDR1 SGHKS, CDR2 YYEKEE (reference sequence). Overall study results and limits: Most expanded thyroid clonotypes above 0.001 also appeared in blood.

The TCR sequence derives from an adult woman with Graves' disease, either hyperthyroidism or ophthalmopathy (not recorded which). Sample: peripheral blood or thyroid tissue (not recorded which). This chain joins TRBV5-5 and TRBJ1-3; D possibly corresponds to TRBD1 (5 bases). CDR3 residues: CASGFGADGNTIYF. In DNA, the CDR3 is TGTGCCAGCGGCTTTGGGGCAGATGGGAACACCATATATTTT.